This T cell receptor beta chain was sequenced for a study of cytomegalovirus exposure and HLA in healthy donors. Use of 60 Vbeta and 13 Jbeta primers characterized the PCR. Sequencing was performed with immunoSEQ multiplex PCR; in TCRdb, only in-frame clones are kept and a portion is missing. This sample has some 150,000 clones, with approximately 82% found just once. This CDR3 is 13 amino acids long. With V trimmed by 9 bases and J by 13 bases, 9 bases remained unmatched. Germline-derived CDR1 and CDR2 are LNHDA and SQIVND (reference sequence). The sample taken for sequencing was PBMCs. This chain uses TRBV19 with TRBJ2-1; TRBD2 matches 13 bases. This receptor was obtained from a man aged 18 to 30 in good health and CMV-seropositive. This chain's CDR3 is CASSLRTSGSQFF. CDR3 coding DNA: TGTGCCAGCTCACTTAGGACTAGCGGGAGTCAGTTCTTC.